Detailed here is one T cell receptor (beta chain). As yet, its antigen is unknown. The data derive from a study of cytotoxic CD8 clonotypes in ibrutinib-treated CLL. Whole-study results and caveats: Under treatment, the uncommon public clonotypes either contracted or remained stable.

The intended depth for sequencing was 1 in 200,000 to 1 in 1 million T cells. The repertoire was sequenced with immunoSEQ multiplex PCR; TCRdb's copy has only in-frame clones and lacks some. The sample has roughly 56,000 clones, approximately 71% seen once. V was clipped by 1 base and J by 6 bases, with 15 bases between them. This CDR3 comprises 15 residues. The germline CDR1 and CDR2 sequences are SGHTA and FQGNSA. This sequence joins TRBV7-2 and TRBJ1-2; D may be TRBD1 (5 bases). The receptor comes from a human donor with chronic lymphocytic leukemia. The source material was PBMCs, sampled after 12 months of ibrutinib treatment. The CDR3 sequence: CASSLGGANGDGYTF. CDR3 in DNA: TGTGCCAGCAGCTTAGGAGGGGCTAATGGAGATGGCTACACCTTC.